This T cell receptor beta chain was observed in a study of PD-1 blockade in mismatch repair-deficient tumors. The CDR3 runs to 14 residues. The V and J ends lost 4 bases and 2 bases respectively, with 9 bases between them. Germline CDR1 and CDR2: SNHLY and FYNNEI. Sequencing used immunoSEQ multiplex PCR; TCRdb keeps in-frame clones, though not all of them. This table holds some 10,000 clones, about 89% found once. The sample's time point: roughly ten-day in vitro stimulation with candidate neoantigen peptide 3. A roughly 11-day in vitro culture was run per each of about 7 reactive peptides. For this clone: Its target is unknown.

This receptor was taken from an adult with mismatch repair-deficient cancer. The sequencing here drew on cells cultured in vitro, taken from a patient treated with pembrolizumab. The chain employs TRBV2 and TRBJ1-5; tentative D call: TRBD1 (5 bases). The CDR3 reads CASSGQGRNQPQHF. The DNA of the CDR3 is TGTGCCAGCAGTGGTCAGGGACGCAATCAGCCCCAGCATTTT.